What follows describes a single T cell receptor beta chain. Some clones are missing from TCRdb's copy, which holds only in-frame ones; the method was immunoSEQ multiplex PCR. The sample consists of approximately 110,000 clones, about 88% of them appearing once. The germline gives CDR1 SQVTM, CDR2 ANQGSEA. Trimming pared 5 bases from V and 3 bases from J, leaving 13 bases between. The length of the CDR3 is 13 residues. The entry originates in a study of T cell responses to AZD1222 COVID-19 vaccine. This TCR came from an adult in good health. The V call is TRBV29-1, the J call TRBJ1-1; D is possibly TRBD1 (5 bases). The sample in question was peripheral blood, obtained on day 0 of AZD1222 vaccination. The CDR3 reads CSVRQSRDTEAFF. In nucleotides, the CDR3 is TGCAGCGTTCGACAGAGTCGGGACACTGAAGCTTTCTTT. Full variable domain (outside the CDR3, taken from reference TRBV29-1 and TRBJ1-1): SAVISQKPSRDICQRGTSLTIQCQVDSQVTMMFWYRQQPGQSLTLIATANQGSEATYESGFVIDKFPISRPNLTFSTLTVSNMSPEDSSIYLCSVRQSRDTEAFFGQGTRLTVV.